The source of this T cell receptor (beta chain) is a study of blood T cell repertoires in COVID-19. At the level of the study: Collection of acute and convalescent COVID-19 samples took place in the United States, Italy and Spain. Sources were T cells, B-cell-depleted T cells, or PBMCs; the material itself was cDNA or gDNA.

Only in-frame clones appear in the TCRdb table, and some are missing; sequencing was by immunoSEQ multiplex PCR. The profile shows some 220,000 clones, 75% to 85% of them singletons. J was trimmed by 3 bases and V by 1 base; bases with no gene match: 7. CDR3 length: 15 amino acids. Germline-derived CDR1 and CDR2 are SGHDT and YYEEEE. The TCR sequence derives from a woman in her 30s with COVID-19, enrolled during active disease. The genes are TRBV5-6 and TRBJ2-7; TRBD1 matches 7 bases. Material for sequencing was peripheral blood. CDR3 in DNA: TGTGCCAGCAGCTTGATTAGCAGGGGGTACTACGAGCAGTACTTC. The encoded protein is CASSLISRGYYEQYF.